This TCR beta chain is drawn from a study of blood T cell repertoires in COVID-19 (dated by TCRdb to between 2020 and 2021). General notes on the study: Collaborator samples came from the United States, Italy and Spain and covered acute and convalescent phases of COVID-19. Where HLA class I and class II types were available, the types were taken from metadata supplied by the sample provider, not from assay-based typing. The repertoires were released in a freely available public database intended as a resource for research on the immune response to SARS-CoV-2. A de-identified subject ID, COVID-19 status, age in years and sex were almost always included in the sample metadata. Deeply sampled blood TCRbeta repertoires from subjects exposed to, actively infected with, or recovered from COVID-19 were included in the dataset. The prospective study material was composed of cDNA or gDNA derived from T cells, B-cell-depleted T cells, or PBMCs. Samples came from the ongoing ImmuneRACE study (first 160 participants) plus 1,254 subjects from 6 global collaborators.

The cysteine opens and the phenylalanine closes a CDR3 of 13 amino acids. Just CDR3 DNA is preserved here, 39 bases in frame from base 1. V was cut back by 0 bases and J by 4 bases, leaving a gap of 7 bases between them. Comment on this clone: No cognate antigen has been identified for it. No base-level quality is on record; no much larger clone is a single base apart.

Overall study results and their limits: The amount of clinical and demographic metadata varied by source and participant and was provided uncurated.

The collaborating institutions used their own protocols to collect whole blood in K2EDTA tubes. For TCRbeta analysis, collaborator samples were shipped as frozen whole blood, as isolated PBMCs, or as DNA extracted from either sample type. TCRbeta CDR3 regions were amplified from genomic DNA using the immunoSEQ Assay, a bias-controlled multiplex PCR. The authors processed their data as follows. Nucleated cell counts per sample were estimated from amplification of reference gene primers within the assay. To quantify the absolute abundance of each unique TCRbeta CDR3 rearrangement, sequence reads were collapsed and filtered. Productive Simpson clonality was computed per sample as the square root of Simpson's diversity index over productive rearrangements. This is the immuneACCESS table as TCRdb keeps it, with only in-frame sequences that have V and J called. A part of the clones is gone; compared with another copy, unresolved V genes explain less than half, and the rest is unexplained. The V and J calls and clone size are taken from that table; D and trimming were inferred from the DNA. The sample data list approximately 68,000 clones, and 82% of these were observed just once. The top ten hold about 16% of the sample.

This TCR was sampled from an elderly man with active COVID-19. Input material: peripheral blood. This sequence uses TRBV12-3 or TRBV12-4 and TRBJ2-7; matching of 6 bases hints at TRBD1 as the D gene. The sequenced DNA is TGTGCCAGCAGTTTAGCTACAGGGTACGAGCAGTACTTC. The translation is CASSLATGYEQYF.